This T cell receptor (beta chain) was captured in a study of control samples from healthy donors and cancer patients. V was pared by 1 base and J by 2 bases, with 15 bases between. The CDR3 is made up of 15 amino acids. Germline CDR1 reads GTSNPN; CDR2 reads SVGIG (reference sequence). Some clones are missing from TCRdb's copy, which holds only in-frame ones; the method was immunoSEQ multiplex PCR. The repertoire holds approximately 63,000 clones, with approximately 85% as singletons. This clone was seen a few times. The chain links TRBV30 to TRBJ2-7; weak D call: TRBD2 (6 bases). The origin of this receptor is a man aged 35-49 years in good health. Sequencing input: blood. In DNA, the CDR3 is TGTGCCTGGAGTGACTCGGGACTGCACCCCTACGAGCAGTACTTC. It specifies CAWSDSGLHPYEQYF.